This TCR beta chain was retrieved from a study of blood T cells in healthy people across ages. The study, taken as a whole, reports: Higher diversity and more naive CD4+ cells were features of long-lived donors, compared to aged donors.

It was with a sample-barcoded 5' primer and a J-beta primer mix that a second PCR of about 6 to 12 cycles was run. TCRdb passed the 5' RACE reads through MiXCR, listing each CDR3 protein once. The sample has some 1.6 million distinct CDR3 sequences; about 31% are singletons. CDR3 length equals 16 residues. CDR1 and CDR2 from the germline V gene are GTSNPN and SVGIG (reference sequence). After removal of 1 base from V and 1 base from J, the junction contained 7 bases not matched to a gene. Healthy Russian Caucasian donors spanned ages roughly 6 to 90 years. About 10 milliliters of peripheral blood were drawn from each donor into EDTA-treated tubes. Isolation recovered at least 6.5 million PBMCs from every sample. This clonotype was seen a handful of times. Its antigen remains unknown.

This chain links TRBV30 with TRBJ2-3; 8 nucleotides match TRBD2. The clonotype was recovered from a woman aged 30 to 39 in good health. Sequencing was performed on blood. The CDR3 DNA is TGTGCCTGGAGTGCCGACGTTAGCGGGGGCACAGATACGCAGTATTTT. Protein product: CAWSADVSGGTDTQYF.